Presented here are 26 T cell receptor beta chains from one specimen sequenced in a study of OX40 agonist ivuxolimab in advanced cancers. To prepare the library, the immunoSEQ multiplex PCR assay was applied. TCRdb holds this immuneACCESS table with in-frame rearrangements only. Some clones are missing; in checked studies, unresolved V genes explain under half, and the rest has no known cause. This sample holds tens of thousands of clones; 85% to 90% were observed only once. The ten most abundant clones make up 3.9% of the sample. The sample was CD4+ or CD8+ T cells sorted from blood, taken in a trial of the OX40 agonist ivuxolimab. The receptors shown here come from an adult with an advanced solid tumor such as melanoma, head and neck, liver or kidney cancer.

J is TRBJ1-5 and V is TRBV11-2; D call uncertain. CDR3 length equals 12 residues. The ends were cut back, 4 bases at V and 5 bases at J, with 6 bases in the middle. The germline V gene encodes CDR1 SGHAT and CDR2 FQNNGV. The CDR3 sequence: CASSSTDQPQHF. For the CDR3, the DNA is TGTGCCAGCAGCTCCACAGATCAGCCCCAGCATTTT. The variable domain in full, with the rest retrieved from reference TRBV11-2 and TRBJ1-5, is EAGVAQSPRYKIIEKRQSVAFWCNPISGHATLYWYQQILGQGPKLLIQFQNNGVVDDSQLPKDRFSAERLKGVDSTLKIQPAKLEDSAVYLCASSSTDQPQHFGDGTRLSIL.

This chain links TRBV12-2 with TRBJ1-3; the DNA was not compared with TRBD1, the D call given in the table. TRBV12-2 is tagged as a pseudogene. This CDR3 is 20 amino acids long. This chain's CDR3 is CASRCASGTGGASPGNTIYF. DNA of the CDR3: TGTGCAAGTCGCTGTGCCTCCGGGACAGGGGGCGCGAGTCCTGGAAACACCATATATTTT.

This chain uses TRBV11-3 with TRBJ2-3; the match to TRBD2 covers 10 bases. Germline CDR1 SGHNT, CDR2 YENEEA. V shed 3 bases, J shed 1 base, and the junction held 4 bases outside the gene matches. This CDR3 region has 16 residues. For the CDR3, the DNA is TGTGCCAGCAGCTTCCAAGCGGGGGGGCGCACAGATACGCAGTATTTT. The encoded protein is CASSFQAGGRTDTQYF.

V gene TRBV20-1 combines with J gene TRBJ1-2; weak D call: TRBD1 (5 bases). CDR3 size: 11 residues. Germline values: CDR1 DFQATT, CDR2 SNEGSKA (reference sequence). Trimming cost V 4 bases and J 8 bases, with 11 bases left between them. In DNA, the CDR3 is TGCAGTGCTAAGACAGAGGAGGGCTACACCTTC. It translates to CSAKTEEGYTF.

This clone was detected only once. J is TRBJ2-6 and V is TRBV6-7, with D hard to call. TRBV6-7 carries the ORF label, with uncertain function. There are 16 residues in the CDR3. The V end was cut by 5 bases, the J end by 5 bases, with 16 bases between. The CDR3 bases are TGTGCCAGCAGTACATTTCCGCGTAGTCGGGCCAACGTCCTGACTTTC. It yields the protein CASSTFPRSRANVLTF.

V and J are TRBV5-6 and TRBJ2-5; D remains unclear. The CDR3 contains 14 residues. Germline V CDR1 and CDR2: SGHDT, YYEEEE. V was pared by 4 bases and J by 9 bases, with 19 bases between. Written as DNA, the CDR3 is TGTGCCAGCAGCCCTTACTCTACCGGGTGGGCCCAGTACTTC. Amino acid sequence: CASSPYSTGWAQYF.

This clone appeared once. The V gene is TRBV7-9, the J gene TRBJ2-5, with D maybe TRBD2 (5 bases). This CDR3 spans 14 amino acids. Trimming removed 1 base from V and 5 bases from J, with 11 bases in between. Germline CDR1 and CDR2: SEHNR and FQNEAQ (reference sequence). In DNA, the CDR3 is TGTGCCAGCAGCTTAGGACTGGGCGGGGAGACCCAGTACTTC. It encodes CASSLGLGGETQYF. The entire variable domain, with the rest obtained from reference TRBV7-9 and TRBJ2-5, is as follows: DTGVSQNPRHKITKRGQNVTFRCDPISEHNRLYWYRQTLGQGPEFLTYFQNEAQLEKSRLLSDRFSAERPKGSFSTLEIQRTEQGDSAMYLCASSLGLGGETQYFGPGTRLLVL.

The sample holds one count of this clone. V and J are TRBV7-3 and TRBJ1-1; TRBD1 agrees at 9 bases. Germline lookup yields CDR1 SGHTA and CDR2 FQGTGA. CDR3 length: 16 residues. V lost 2 bases and J lost 5; bases outside the gene matches: 9. The CDR3 DNA follows: TGTGCCAGCAGCTTATTGGGCGACAGGGGGAGAACTGAAGCTTTCTTT. Residues: CASSLLGDRGRTEAFF.

This chain connects TRBV18 to TRBJ1-1; 10 bases fit TRBD1. J was trimmed by 4 bases and V by 2 bases; bases with no gene match: 1. The CDR3 loop spans 14 amino acids. Germline V gene lookup returns CDR1 KGHSH and CDR2 LQKENI. In nucleotides, the CDR3 is TGTGCCAGCTCACCAAGACAGGGGGCCACTGAAGCTTTCTTT. Translating gives CASSPRQGATEAFF.

This CDR3 reads CASSLRLQETQYF. CDR3 nucleotides: TGTGCCAGCAGCTTACGCCTGCAAGAGACCCAGTACTTC. The chain uses TRBV7-2 and TRBJ2-5, with D unresolved. V was clipped by 2 bases and J by 2 bases, with 6 bases between them. The CDR3 extends over 13 amino acids. Germline V gene data show CDR1 as SGHTA and CDR2 as FQGNSA.

The V and J genes are TRBV5-1 and TRBJ2-1, with 7 bases aligning to TRBD1. The germline gives CDR1 SGHRS, CDR2 YFSETQ. The trim removed 4 bases at V and 5 bases at J, leaving 6 bases unmatched. There are 14 residues in the CDR3. CDR3 sequence reads: CASSPQGVNNEQFF. CDR3 in DNA: TGCGCCAGCAGCCCGCAGGGGGTTAACAATGAGCAGTTCTTC.

This chain links TRBV6-5 with TRBJ1-5, with D unresolved. The ends were cut back, 6 bases at V and 10 bases at J, with 7 bases in the middle. The CDR3 loop spans 10 amino acids. Germline loops: CDR1 MNHEY, CDR2 SVGAGI. CDR3 amino acids: CASRTPPQHF. The CDR3 DNA reads TGTGCCAGCAGGACCCCCCCCCAGCATTTT.

V usage is TRBV18 and J usage is TRBJ1-6; perhaps TRBD1 as D (5 bases). This CDR3 comprises 15 residues. The ends were cut back, 0 bases at V and 5 bases at J, with 8 bases in the middle. Germline V gives CDR1 KGHSH, CDR2 LQKENI. The CDR3 here is CASSPPGGDNSPLHF. The CDR3 nucleotides read TGTGCCAGCTCACCACCGGGGGGAGATAATTCACCCCTCCACTTT.

This chain links TRBV6-1 with TRBJ2-7; unclear D gene. The CDR3 has 12 amino acids. Germline V CDR1 and CDR2: MNHNS, SASEGT. V lost 6 bases and J 2 bases, leaving 8 bases between the germline ends. This CDR3 is CASRERTYEQYF. The CDR3 DNA reads TGTGCCAGCAGGGAAAGAACCTACGAGCAGTACTTC.

This chain connects TRBV12-5 to TRBJ1-2; 11 bases line up with TRBD1. The germline V gene has CDR1 LGHNT and CDR2 FRNRAP. The ends lost 2 bases at V and 7 bases at J; junction bases unmatched: 6. The CDR3 has 15 residues. CDR3 loop: CASGLPGQGAGGYTF. CDR3 bases: TGTGCTAGTGGTTTGCCCGGACAGGGGGCCGGTGGCTACACCTTC.

J is TRBJ2-3 and V is TRBV9; TRBD1 matches at 9 bases. Germline CDR1 SGDLS, CDR2 YYNGEE. The CDR3 runs 15 residues. V was pared by 3 bases and J by 4 bases, with 6 bases of the junction left unmatched. CDR3: CASSATGGWADTQYF. In DNA form, the CDR3 reads TGTGCCAGCAGCGCAACAGGGGGCTGGGCAGATACGCAGTATTTT.

The chain is built from TRBV5-1 and TRBJ2-3, with D possibly matching TRBD2 (7 bases). The CDR3 is made up of 16 amino acids. The germline gives CDR1 SGHRS, CDR2 YFSETQ. Trimming took off 2 bases at V and 4 bases at J, with 17 bases between the two ends. The CDR3 coding sequence is TGCGCCAGCAGCTTATACTCGGGCGGGGGCCCAGATACGCAGTATTTT. Translation: CASSLYSGGGPDTQYF.

This chain links TRBV4-2 with TRBJ2-3; TRBD2 matches at 7 bases. This CDR3 spans 18 amino acids. Germline V gene sequence: CDR1 LGHNA, CDR2 YNFKEQ. With V trimmed by 0 bases and J by 0 bases, 9 bases remained unmatched. CDR3 DNA sequence: TGTGCCAGCAGCCAAGACCCCGTGGTGGGGGGGAGCACAGATACGCAGTATTTT. It specifies CASSQDPVVGGSTDTQYF.

This chain uses TRBV27 with TRBJ2-2, with 10 bases fitting TRBD2. Trimming took 5 bases from V and 7 from J; bases not matched to a gene: 13. The CDR3 runs 17 residues. From germline, CDR1 is MNHEY and CDR2 SMNVEV (reference sequence). CDR3 nucleotides: TGTGCCAGCAGTCCCCAAGCGGGGGGGCTGTACGGCGGGGAGCTGTTTTTT. The encoded protein is CASSPQAGGLYGGELFF.

The gene calls are TRBV5-1 and TRBJ1-1; the match to TRBD1 covers 10 bases. Per germline, CDR1 SGHRS and CDR2 YFSETQ. This CDR3 spans 18 amino acids. With V trimmed by 0 bases and J by 4 bases, 12 bases remained unmatched. CDR3 coding DNA: TGCGCCAGCAGCTTGGGGGACTCGGGACAGGGGTTGATCACTGAAGCTTTCTTT. Its protein is CASSLGDSGQGLITEAFF.

The gene calls are TRBV27 and TRBJ2-1; D uncertain. Trimming stripped 5 bases from V and 0 bases from J, with 11 bases between. CDR3 length: 15 residues. Germline CDR1 MNHEY, CDR2 SMNVEV (reference sequence). CDR3 residues: CASSPRLSSYNEQFF. In DNA, the CDR3 is TGTGCCAGCAGTCCCCGTCTGAGCTCCTACAATGAGCAGTTCTTC.

This clone showed up just a few times. This sequence joins TRBV27 and TRBJ2-5; D remains ambiguous. Trimming shortened V by 6 bases and J by 0 bases, and 5 bases separated the two germline ends. CDR1 is MNHEY, CDR2 SMNVEV, per germline (reference sequence). The CDR3 spans 12 residues. The DNA of the CDR3 is TGTGCCAGCAGCCTGTACCAAGAGACCCAGTACTTC. Its translation: CASSLYQETQYF.

The gene calls are TRBV6-1 and TRBJ1-1, with D perhaps matching TRBD1 (5 bases). The CDR3 consists of 13 residues. V was clipped by 6 bases and J by 0 bases, with 8 bases between them. Per the germline V gene, CDR1 is MNHNS and CDR2 is SASEGT. The CDR3 sequence: CASRDTLNTEAFF. CDR3 nucleotides: TGTGCCAGCAGGGACACCTTGAACACTGAAGCTTTCTTT.

As regards this clone: The junction departs from the called germline gene at one end, perhaps through a read error. The chain combines TRBV18 with TRBJ1-1, with D maybe TRBD1 (6 bases). Germline V CDR1 and CDR2: KGHSH, LQKENI. This CDR3 region has 15 residues. The CDR3 bases are TGTGCCAGCTCACTTTCCGGGACACTGAATACTGAAGCTTTCTTT. It encodes CASSLSGTLNTEAFF. Variable domain in full (rest from reference TRBV18 and TRBJ1-1): NAGVMQNPRHLVRRRGQEARLRCSPMKGHSHVYWYRQLPEEGLKFMVYLQKENIIDESGMPKERFSAEFPKEGPSILRIQQVVRGDSAAYFCASSLSGTLNTEAFFGQGTRLTVV.

The J gene is TRBJ2-5, the V gene TRBV11-2; tentative D call: TRBD2 (6 bases). Germline assignment: CDR1 SGHAT and CDR2 FQNNGV. The CDR3 spans 14 residues. Trimming left V 3 bases short and J 5 bases short, with 13 bases between. CDR3 residues: CASSFGGRDETQYF. The CDR3 region has the DNA TGTGCCAGCAGCTTCGGAGGGCGCGATGAGACCCAGTACTTC.

This chain joins TRBV6-5 and TRBJ1-2, with 8 bases that match TRBD1. Per the germline V gene, CDR1 is MNHEY and CDR2 is SVGAGI. J lost 6 bases, V lost 2 bases, and 2 bases had no gene match. The length of the CDR3 is 13 residues. The DNA of the CDR3 is TGTGCCAGCAGTTACGGACAGGGCGATGGCTACACCTTC. This codes for CASSYGQGDGYTF.